This passage covers 18 T cell receptor beta chains from one sample sequenced in a study of shared clonotypes between healthy human individuals. Measured with immunoSEQ multiplex PCR; TCRdb has only the in-frame clones, and not every one. The data contain some 2.4 million clones, 93% of them singletons. The sequenced material came from naive CD4+ T cells from PBMCs. Subset described: CD45RA+ positively selected. The receptors were sampled from a man aged 18 to 29 in good health. Some clones in this sample may be carry-over from other donors' samples.

This chain connects TRBV27 to TRBJ2-5; tentative D call: TRBD2 (5 bases). The CDR3 runs 13 residues. V was shortened by 10 bases and J by 4 bases, with 16 bases between the two germline ends. Looked up from germline, CDR1 is MNHEY and CDR2 is SMNVEV (reference sequence). The CDR3 here is CAILATGPETQYF. The CDR3 region has the DNA TGTGCCATCCTAGCAACCGGACCAGAGACCCAGTACTTC.

The chain has TRBV5-5 and TRBJ1-2; tentative D call: TRBD1 (5 bases). Looked up from germline, CDR1 is SGHKS and CDR2 is YYEKEE (reference sequence). The CDR3 runs to 15 residues. V was clipped by 1 base and J by 3 bases, with 13 bases between them. The CDR3 spells CASSLIGGMDYGYTF. In DNA form, the CDR3 reads TGTGCCAGCAGCTTGATCGGGGGTATGGACTATGGCTACACCTTC.

The rearrangement links TRBV2 to TRBJ1-2; D is ambiguous. Trimming left V 1 base short and J 5 bases short, with 17 bases between. The CDR3 runs to 16 residues. From germline, CDR1 is SNHLY and CDR2 FYNNEI. CDR3 sequence reads: CASSEVRPPVGYGYTF. DNA of the CDR3: TGTGCCAGCAGTGAAGTAAGGCCCCCGGTGGGATATGGCTACACCTTC.

The gene calls are TRBV4-3 and TRBJ2-1; 12 bases agree with TRBD2. Germline values: CDR1 LGHNA, CDR2 YSLEER. The CDR3 loop spans 19 amino acids. V lost 0 bases, J lost 1 base, and 7 bases stayed unmatched. CDR3 sequence: CASSQDPSGRDRSYNEQFF. The CDR3 DNA is TGCGCCAGCAGCCAAGATCCTAGCGGGAGGGATCGTTCCTACAATGAGCAGTTCTTC.

The rearrangement links TRBV2 to TRBJ2-1; tentative D call: TRBD1 (5 bases). Trimming pared 6 bases from V and 0 bases from J, leaving 15 bases between. CDR1 and CDR2 (germline): SNHLY, FYNNEI. CDR3 length: 16 residues. This CDR3 reads CASRILQDSSYNEQFF. As DNA, the CDR3 is TGTGCCAGCAGGATCCTACAGGATAGCTCCTACAATGAGCAGTTCTTC.

The V call is TRBV21-1, the J call TRBJ2-5. TRBV21-1 is flagged as a pseudogene. This CDR3 contains 16 residues. CDR3 in amino acids: CASSKESGHLQETQYF. CDR3 nucleotides: TGTGCCAGCAGCAAAGAGAGCGGACACCTCCAAGAGACCCAGTACTTC.

The chain employs TRBV5-1 and TRBJ2-5, with TRBD1 matching over 7 bases. The CDR3 extends over 14 amino acids. J gave up 5 bases and V 0 bases, and 4 bases lay outside the gene matches. CDR1 is SGHRS and CDR2 is YFSETQ in the germline V gene. The CDR3 DNA reads TGCGCCAGCAGCTTGGTGACAGGGACGGAGACCCAGTACTTC. It yields the protein CASSLVTGTETQYF.

The gene calls are TRBV28 and TRBJ2-1, with 10 bases that match TRBD2. Germline CDR1 and CDR2: MDHEN and SYDVKM. The CDR3 spans 19 residues. Unmatched junction bases numbered 11, after V lost 3 bases and J lost 0 bases. The CDR3 spells CASSFKASGSVSSYNEQFF. The CDR3 DNA sequence: TGTGCCAGCAGTTTTAAAGCTAGCGGGAGTGTAAGCTCCTACAATGAGCAGTTCTTC.

The V and J genes are TRBV5-1 and TRBJ2-6; 7 bases fit TRBD2. CDR3 length: 16 amino acids. V lost 2 bases, J lost 2 bases, and 4 bases stayed unmatched. Germline-derived CDR1 and CDR2 are SGHRS and YFSETQ. CDR3 loop: CASSFSRGAGANVLTF. CDR3 sequence (DNA): TGCGCCAGCAGCTTTAGCCGGGGGGCTGGGGCCAACGTCCTGACTTTC.

The chain joins TRBV28 to TRBJ2-1; 14 bases are a match to TRBD2. CDR3 length: 19 residues. Germline CDR1 is MDHEN and CDR2 is SYDVKM. Trimming removed 5 bases from V and 0 bases from J; junction bases left unmatched: 9. The CDR3 region has the DNA TGTGCCAGCAGTGCAACGACTAGCGGGGGGGGAAGCTCCTACAATGAGCAGTTCTTC. Translation: CASSATTSGGGSSYNEQFF.

This chain's CDR3 is CASSPLFSKYEQYF. CDR3 sequence (DNA): TGTGCCAGCTCACCACTTTTTTCTAAATACGAGCAGTACTTC. The gene calls are TRBV18 and TRBJ2-7; D is ambiguous. CDR3 size: 14 residues. The germline CDR1 and CDR2 sequences are KGHSH and LQKENI. V was shortened by 1 base and J by 4 bases, with 11 bases between the two germline ends.

J is TRBJ2-3 and V is TRBV9; unclear D gene. CDR1 is SGDLS and CDR2 is YYNGEE in the germline V gene. V was shortened by 3 bases and J by 9 bases, with 14 bases between the two germline ends. This CDR3 spans 13 amino acids. The CDR3 sequence is CASSGTPLGTQYF. DNA of the CDR3: TGTGCCAGCAGCGGAACTCCATTAGGCACGCAGTATTTT. The variable domain in full, with the rest retrieved from reference TRBV9 and TRBJ2-3, is DSGVTQTPKHLITATGQRVTLRCSPRSGDLSVYWYQQSLDQGLQFLIQYYNGEERAKGNILERFSAQQFPDLHSELNLSSLELGDSALYFCASSGTPLGTQYFGPGTRLTVL.

This clone was seen only once. V and J are TRBV19 and TRBJ2-7, with D perhaps matching TRBD1 (6 bases). The CDR3 loop spans 16 amino acids. Deletions cut 6 bases from V and 4 bases from J, with 22 bases between. The V gene's germline CDR1 is LNHDA and CDR2 SQIVND (reference sequence). CDR3 amino acids: CASSPSGSRGAYEQYF. The CDR3 nucleotides read TGTGCCAGTAGCCCTTCAGGATCCAGGGGAGCTTACGAGCAGTACTTC. Using reference TRBV19 and TRBJ2-7 for the parts outside the CDR3, the full variable domain is DGGITQSPKYLFRKEGQNVTLSCEQNLNHDAMYWYRQDPGQGLRLIYYSQIVNDFQKGDIAEGYSVSREKKESFPLTVTSAQKNPTAFYLCASSPSGSRGAYEQYFGPGTRLTVT.

In DNA, the CDR3 is TGTGCCAGCAGCTTAGGTGGCGTTGCCTACAATGAGCAGTTCTTC. Amino acids: CASSLGGVAYNEQFF. The V gene is TRBV7-2, the J gene TRBJ2-1; D is undetermined. Germline CDR1 reads SGHTA; CDR2 reads FQGNSA. This CDR3 has 15 amino acids. V lost 1 base to trimming and J lost 2 bases, with 9 bases between them.

V usage is TRBV9 and J usage is TRBJ2-7; D not resolved. Per the germline V gene, CDR1 is SGDLS and CDR2 is YYNGEE. There are 14 residues in the CDR3. The V and J ends lost 2 bases and 9 bases respectively, with 18 bases between them. The DNA for the CDR3 is TGTGCCAGCAGCGTCTCCGAACACCGGTCCTGGCAGTACTTC. Protein product: CASSVSEHRSWQYF.

For this clone: The sample contains more than one DNA sequence encoding this CDR3. V and J are TRBV7-2 and TRBJ2-2; no clear D gene. CDR3 length: 14 residues. Deletions cut 3 bases from V and 0 bases from J, with 5 bases between. Germline CDR1 and CDR2: SGHTA and FQGNSA. The CDR3 nucleotides read TGTGCCAGCAGCTTCGGCGCGAACACCGGGGAGCTGTTTTTT. Its protein product is CASSFGANTGELFF.

The rearrangement uses TRBV2 and TRBJ2-3, with 9 bases that match TRBD2. The CDR3 consists of 15 residues. Germline CDR1 is SNHLY and CDR2 is FYNNEI. The J segment lost 6 bases and the V segment lost 6 bases, leaving 10 bases of the junction unmatched. CDR3 bases: TGTGCCAGCAGGACTAGCGGCTTCGCCTTTGATACGCAGTATTTT. Translation: CASRTSGFAFDTQYF.

This sequence joins TRBV5-1 and TRBJ1-3, with a tentative D call TRBD1 (6 bases). Germline V gene lookup returns CDR1 SGHRS and CDR2 YFSETQ. Trimming took 4 bases from V and 0 from J, leaving 11 bases between them. This CDR3 spans 15 amino acids. CDR3 protein: CASSAGALSGNTIYF. The CDR3 nucleotides read TGCGCCAGCAGCGCAGGGGCCCTCTCTGGAAACACCATATATTTT.